This T cell receptor beta chain was recovered during a study of radiation and T cells in renal cell carcinoma. The V and J ends lost 3 bases and 2 bases respectively, with 14 bases between them. The CDR3 totals 15 residues. Germline V CDR1 and CDR2: SGHTA, FQGTGA. Repertoires were generated with immunoSEQ multiplex PCR, while TCRdb's copy carries only in-frame clones and drops some. The sample records under 100,000 clones, approximately 82% being singletons. Study outcomes and limitations: In blood, top tumor clones expanded by 2 weeks, shrinking by 4.

The time point: blood 4 weeks post-SBRT, at nephrectomy. Noted treatment: 15 Gy SBRT to primary tumor, nephrectomy 4 weeks later. Nephrectomy followed 15 Gy stereotactic body radiation by 4 weeks. Radiation-treated patients gave blood at baseline, week 2 and week 4. This clone was counted between two and nine times. Its antigen is not identified. This receptor was obtained from a man between 60 and 70 years old with renal cell carcinoma. This specimen consisted of blood, obtained from a patient whose treatment included radiotherapy and nephrectomy. This sequence joins TRBV7-3 and TRBJ2-7; the D is unclear. The CDR3 DNA sequence: TGTGCCAGCAGCTTCGGGCCCGCGCCCGCCTACGAGCAGTACTTC. Translating gives CASSFGPAPAYEQYF.